Listed below are T cell receptor beta chains from one sample, sequenced in a study of vaccination and CD4 T cells after COVID-19. The antigens of these receptors remain unknown. TCRdb reanalysed the PCR reads using MiXCR and keeps one entry per CDR3 protein. This table holds fewer than 8,500 distinct CDR3 sequences, around 35% found once. Sequences were obtained from CD4+ T cells from blood, cultured in vitro. The receptors shown here come from a human donor in good health. Each CDR3 is given with its conserved first and last residue. The D gene is left open where the match is weak. For some rows the clone size is stated as once, few or many, or as a class when expanded; others skip it.

TRBV5-1,-,-,TRBJ2-3,TGCGCCAGCAGCTTGGGTCCTTCGGGCACAGATACGCAGTATTTT,CASSLGPSGTDTQYF
TRBV4-1,few,-,TRBJ1-5,TGCGCCAGCAGCCAAGATCAGCTGGGGAGCAATCAGCCCCAGCATTTT,CASSQDQLGSNQPQHF
TRBV20-1,-,-,TRBJ1-2,TGCAGTGCCCGGGACTGGGACTATGGCTACACCTTC,CSARDWDYGYTF
TRBV5-5,-,-,TRBJ1-6,TGTGCCAGCAGCTTTTGGACAGTGGAGTCACCCCTCCACTTT,CASSFWTVESPLHF
TRBV27,-,TRBD1,TRBJ2-1,TGTGCCAGCAGCAGGACAGGGTGGGACAATGAGCAGTTCTTC,CASSRTGWDNEQFF
TRBV24-1,once,-,TRBJ2-7,TGTGCCACCAGTGAGGGCCATCGGCAGTACTTC,CATSEGHRQYF
TRBV24-1,few,-,TRBJ2-3,TGTGCCACCAGTGCCTCATCAGGGGATACGCAGTATTTT,CATSASSGDTQYF
TRBV11-2,-,TRBD2,TRBJ2-5,TGTGCCAGCAGCTCCCCGGTAGGCGGGGGAGAGACCCAGTACTTC,CASSSPVGGGETQYF
TRBV7-3,-,-,TRBJ2-3,TGTGCCAGCAGCGTCGGGGCCGATCTAAGCACAGATACGCAGTATTTT,CASSVGADLSTDTQYF
TRBV2,few,-,TRBJ2-7,TGTGCCAGCAGCCTTGACAGTTACTACGAGCAGTACTTC,CASSLDSYYEQYF
TRBV6-1,few,-,TRBJ2-3,TGTGCCAGCAGTGTAACAGGGACCAATACGCAGTATTTT,CASSVTGTNTQYF
TRBV6-5,few,-,TRBJ1-2,TGTGCCAGCAGTTACCGTCAGGGTACGGCCTATGGCTACACCTTC,CASSYRQGTAYGYTF
TRBV6-1,few,-,TRBJ1-5,TGTGCCAGCAGCGTCCTGGACCGTAATCAGCCCCAGCATTTT,CASSVLDRNQPQHF
TRBV29-1,once,-,TRBJ1-1,TGCAGCGTTGAAGGACGCGGGAACGGACCGAACACTGAAGCTTTCTTT,CSVEGRGNGPNTEAFF
TRBV27,few,-,TRBJ2-7,TGTGCCAGCAGTTTGACCCTCTTAGGGCGTCACGAGCAGTACTTC,CASSLTLLGRHEQYF
TRBV7-9,-,-,TRBJ1-1,TGTGCCAGCAGCTCTCCTCCCTCCCCTAGGAGGAACACTGAAGCTTTCTTT,CASSSPPSPRRNTEAFF
TRBV2,few,-,TRBJ2-5,TGTGCCAGCAGTTTAGAAAGACTGCAAGAGACCCAGTACTTC,CASSLERLQETQYF
TRBV19,few,TRBD2,TRBJ2-5,TGTGCCAGTAGTATTGAAGCGGGGGGTTTCCAAGAGACCCAGTACTTC,CASSIEAGGFQETQYF
TRBV7-9,few,-,TRBJ1-2,TGTGCCAGCAGCTTAGACTTGACAGGCACGAACGGCTACACCTTC,CASSLDLTGTNGYTF
TRBV20-1,few,TRBD2,TRBJ2-7,TGCAGTGCTGAGACTAGCGGGGGGGACTGGTACGAGCAGTACTTC,CSAETSGGDWYEQYF
TRBV7-3,few,-,TRBJ1-5,TGTGCCAGCAGCCCGTCCGGGAATAGCAATCAGCCCCAGCATTTT,CASSPSGNSNQPQHF
TRBV18,-,-,TRBJ2-5,TGTGCCAGCTCACAAAACGGTGTTGAAGAGACCCAGTACTTC,CASSQNGVEETQYF
TRBV19,few,-,TRBJ1-1,TGTGCCAGTAGGACGGTGCAGGGGACTGAAGCTTTCTTT,CASRTVQGTEAFF
TRBV30,few,-,TRBJ1-3,TGTGCCTGGAGTCGGGAGATCCGAAACACCATATATTTT,CAWSREIRNTIYF
TRBV12-3/TRBV12-4,-,-,TRBJ1-1,TGTGCCAGCAGCCGGACCGGTGAGGGCACTGAAGCTTTCTTT,CASSRTGEGTEAFF
TRBV20-1,-,TRBD1,TRBJ1-1,TGCAGTGCCCCGGACAGGGGGTGGGACACTGAAGCTTTCTTT,CSAPDRGWDTEAFF
TRBV19,once,-,TRBJ1-1,TGTGCCAGTATGAAGGGTATGAACACTGAAGCTTTCTTT,CASMKGMNTEAFF
TRBV2,-,-,TRBJ1-1,TGTGCCAGCAGCTCTGACAGCCGGAGTAATCGAGCTTTCTTT,CASSSDSRSNRAFF
TRBV7-3,-,TRBD1,TRBJ1-1,TGTGCCAGCAGCTTAGGGATGCAGGGGGCATCTGAAGCTTTCTTT,CASSLGMQGASEAFF
TRBV7-3,-,TRBD2,TRBJ2-2,TGTGCCAGCAGCTTAATTGGGCGGGGGACCTCAAACGGGGAGCTGTTTTTT,CASSLIGRGTSNGELFF
TRBV29-1,-,-,TRBJ1-2,TGCAGCACGAACAGGCGCCCCTTCTATGGCTACACCTTC,CSTNRRPFYGYTF
TRBV7-8,few,-,TRBJ1-1,TGTGCCAGCAGCTTAGCGCTGACACTTACCGAAGCTTTCTTT,CASSLALTLTEAFF
TRBV6-1,-,-,TRBJ1-6,TGTGCCAGCGTGGGGCCAGGGTCGAATTCACCCCTCCACTTT,CASVGPGSNSPLHF
TRBV19,few,-,TRBJ1-5,TGTGCCAGTAGTATGGGTTGGGGACAGCCCCAGCATTTT,CASSMGWGQPQHF
TRBV12-3/TRBV12-4,once,TRBD1,TRBJ2-1,TGTGCCAGCTCGGGACAGGGGAACAATGAGCAGTTCTTC,CASSGQGNNEQFF
TRBV27,medium-sized,-,TRBJ1-1,TGTGCCAGGGGACGGACGAACACTGAAGCTTTCTTT,CARGRTNTEAFF